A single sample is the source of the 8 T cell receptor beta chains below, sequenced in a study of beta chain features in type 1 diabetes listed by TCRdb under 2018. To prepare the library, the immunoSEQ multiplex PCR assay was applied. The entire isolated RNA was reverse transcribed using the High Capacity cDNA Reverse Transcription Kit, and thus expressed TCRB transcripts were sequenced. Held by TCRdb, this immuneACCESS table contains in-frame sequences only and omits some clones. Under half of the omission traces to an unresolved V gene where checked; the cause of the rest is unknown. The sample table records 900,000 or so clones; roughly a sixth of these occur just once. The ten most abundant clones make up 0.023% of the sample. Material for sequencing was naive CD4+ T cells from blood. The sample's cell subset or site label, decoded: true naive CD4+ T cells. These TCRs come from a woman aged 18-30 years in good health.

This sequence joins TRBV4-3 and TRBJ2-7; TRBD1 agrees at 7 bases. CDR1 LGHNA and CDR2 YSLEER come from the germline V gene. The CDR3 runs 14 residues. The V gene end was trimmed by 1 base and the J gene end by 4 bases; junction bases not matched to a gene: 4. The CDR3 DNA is TGCGCCAGCAGCCAAGTCCCGACAGGGTACGAGCAGTACTTC. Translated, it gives CASSQVPTGYEQYF.

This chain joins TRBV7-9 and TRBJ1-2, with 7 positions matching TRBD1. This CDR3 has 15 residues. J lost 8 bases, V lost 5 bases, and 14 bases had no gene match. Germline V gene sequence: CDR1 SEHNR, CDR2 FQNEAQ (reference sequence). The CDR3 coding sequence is TGTGCCAGCAGCCCACCAGGGACAGACCTGATAGGCTACACCTTC. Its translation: CASSPPGTDLIGYTF.

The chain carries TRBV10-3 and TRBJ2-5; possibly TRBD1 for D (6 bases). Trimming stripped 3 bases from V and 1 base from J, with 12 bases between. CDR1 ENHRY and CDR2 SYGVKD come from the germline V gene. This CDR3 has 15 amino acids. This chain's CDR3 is CAISDEGVSQETQYF. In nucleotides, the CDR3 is TGTGCCATCAGTGATGAGGGGGTCTCCCAAGAGACCCAGTACTTC.

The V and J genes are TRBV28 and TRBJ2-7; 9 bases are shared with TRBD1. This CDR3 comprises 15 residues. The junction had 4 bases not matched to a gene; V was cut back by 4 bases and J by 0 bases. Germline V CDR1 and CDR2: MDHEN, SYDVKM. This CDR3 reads CASSSQGASSYEQYF. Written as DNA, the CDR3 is TGTGCCAGCAGTTCACAGGGGGCGAGCTCCTACGAGCAGTACTTC.

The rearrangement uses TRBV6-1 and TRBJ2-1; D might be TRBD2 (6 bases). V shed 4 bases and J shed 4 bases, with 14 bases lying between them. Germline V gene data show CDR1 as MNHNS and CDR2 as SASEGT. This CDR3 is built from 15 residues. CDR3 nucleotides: TGTGCCAGCAGTGCGGGGGTAGGGTCTTACAATGAGCAGTTCTTC. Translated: CASSAGVGSYNEQFF.

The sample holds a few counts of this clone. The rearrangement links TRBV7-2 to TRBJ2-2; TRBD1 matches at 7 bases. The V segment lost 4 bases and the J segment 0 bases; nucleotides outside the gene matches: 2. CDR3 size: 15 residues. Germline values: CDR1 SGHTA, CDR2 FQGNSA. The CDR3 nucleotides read TGTGCCAGCAGCTCTGGGACAGCGAACACCGGGGAGCTGTTTTTT. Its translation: CASSSGTANTGELFF.

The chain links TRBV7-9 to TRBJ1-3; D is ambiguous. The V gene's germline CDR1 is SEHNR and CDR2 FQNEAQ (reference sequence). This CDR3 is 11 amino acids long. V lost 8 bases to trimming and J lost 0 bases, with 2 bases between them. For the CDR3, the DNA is TGTGCCAGCGCCTCTGGAAACACCATATATTTT. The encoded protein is CASASGNTIYF.

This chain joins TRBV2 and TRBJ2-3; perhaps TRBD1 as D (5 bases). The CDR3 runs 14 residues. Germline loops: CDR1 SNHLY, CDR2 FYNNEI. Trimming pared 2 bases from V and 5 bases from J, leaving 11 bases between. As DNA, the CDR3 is TGTGCCAGCAGTGAAAACCAGGGTCGAGATACGCAGTATTTT. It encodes CASSENQGRDTQYF.